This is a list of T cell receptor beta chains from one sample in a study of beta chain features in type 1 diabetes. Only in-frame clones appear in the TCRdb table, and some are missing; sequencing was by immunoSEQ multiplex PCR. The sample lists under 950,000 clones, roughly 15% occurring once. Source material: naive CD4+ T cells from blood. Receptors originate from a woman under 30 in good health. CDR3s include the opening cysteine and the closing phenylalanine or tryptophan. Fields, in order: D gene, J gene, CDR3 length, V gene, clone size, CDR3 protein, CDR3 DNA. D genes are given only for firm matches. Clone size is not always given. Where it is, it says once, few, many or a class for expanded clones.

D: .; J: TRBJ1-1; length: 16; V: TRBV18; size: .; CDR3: CASSPREGHVNTEAFF; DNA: TGTGCCAGCTCACCAAGAGAAGGACACGTGAACACTGAAGCTTTCTTT
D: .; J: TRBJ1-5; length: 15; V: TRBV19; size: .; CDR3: CASRLVSGGNQPQHF; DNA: TGTGCCAGTCGTCTTGTGAGTGGAGGCAATCAGCCCCAGCATTTT
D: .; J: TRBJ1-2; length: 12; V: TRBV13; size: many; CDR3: CASSQANYGYTF; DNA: TGTGCCAGCAGCCAAGCTAACTATGGCTACACCTTC
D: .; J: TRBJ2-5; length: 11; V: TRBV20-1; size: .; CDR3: CSASYLETQYF; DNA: TGCAGTGCCTCCTACCTAGAGACCCAGTACTTC
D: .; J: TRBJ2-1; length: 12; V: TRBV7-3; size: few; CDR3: CASSDWGRKKFF; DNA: TGTGCCAGCAGCGATTGGGGAAGAAAGAAGTTCTTC
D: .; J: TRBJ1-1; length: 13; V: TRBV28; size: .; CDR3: CASSLFGYVVAFF; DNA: TGTGCCAGCAGTTTATTCGGATATGTCGTGGCTTTCTTT
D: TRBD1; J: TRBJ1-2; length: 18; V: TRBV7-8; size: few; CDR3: CASSLQLNTGGYGYGYTF; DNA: TGTGCCAGCAGCTTACAGTTAAATACAGGGGGCTATGGCTATGGCTACACCTTC
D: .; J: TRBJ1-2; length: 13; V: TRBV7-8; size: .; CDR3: CASSPNRVGGYTF; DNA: TGTGCCAGCAGCCCCAACAGGGTCGGTGGCTACACCTTC
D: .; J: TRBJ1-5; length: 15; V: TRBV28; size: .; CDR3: CASRFGGSGNQPQHF; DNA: TGTGCCAGCAGGTTCGGGGGGTCGGGCAATCAGCCCCAGCATTTT
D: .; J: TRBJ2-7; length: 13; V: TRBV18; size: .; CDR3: CASSPGISYEQYF; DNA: TGTGCCAGCTCACCCGGAATTTCCTACGAGCAGTACTTC
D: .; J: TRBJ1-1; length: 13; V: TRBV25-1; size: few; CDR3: CASNGGGKTEAFF; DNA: TGTGCCAGCAATGGGGGAGGCAAAACTGAAGCTTTCTTT
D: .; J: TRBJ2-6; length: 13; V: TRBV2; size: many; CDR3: CASKSSGANVLTF; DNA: TGTGCCAGCAAGAGCTCTGGGGCCAACGTCCTGACTTTC
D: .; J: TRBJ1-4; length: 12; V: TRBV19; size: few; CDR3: CASTVDNEKLFF; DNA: TGTGCCAGTACCGTGGATAATGAAAAACTGTTTTTT
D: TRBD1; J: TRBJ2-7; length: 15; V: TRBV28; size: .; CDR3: CASSSPDRDGYEQYF; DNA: TGTGCCAGCAGTTCACCGGACAGGGATGGATACGAGCAGTACTTC
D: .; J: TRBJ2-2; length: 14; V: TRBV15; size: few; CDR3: CATSRDTNTGELFF; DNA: TGTGCCACCAGCAGAGACACGAACACCGGGGAGCTGTTTTTT
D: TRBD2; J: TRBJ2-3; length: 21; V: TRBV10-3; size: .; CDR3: CAISETSGTSGRAIRTDTQYF; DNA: TGTGCCATCAGTGAGACCTCCGGGACTAGCGGGAGGGCCATTCGTACAGATACGCAGTATTTT
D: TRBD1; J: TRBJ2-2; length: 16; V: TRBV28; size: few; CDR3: CASSLVSGGHTGELFF; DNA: TGTGCCAGCAGTTTAGTTTCAGGGGGTCACACCGGGGAGCTGTTTTTT
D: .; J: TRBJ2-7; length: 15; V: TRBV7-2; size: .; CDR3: CASSLAGFDSYEQYF; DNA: TGTGCCAGCAGCTTAGCTGGGTTCGACTCCTACGAGCAGTACTTC
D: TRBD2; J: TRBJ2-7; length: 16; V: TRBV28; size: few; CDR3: CASLGAQAGGGYEQYF; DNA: TGTGCCAGCCTGGGCGCTCAGGCGGGAGGGGGCTACGAGCAGTACTTC
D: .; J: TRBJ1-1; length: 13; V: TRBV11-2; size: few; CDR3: CASSLGKNTEAFF; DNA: TGTGCCAGCAGCTTAGGCAAGAACACTGAAGCTTTCTTT
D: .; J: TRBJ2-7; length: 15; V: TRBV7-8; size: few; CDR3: CASSSGRNLLYEQYF; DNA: TGTGCCAGCAGCTCAGGACGTAACCTCCTCTACGAGCAGTACTTC
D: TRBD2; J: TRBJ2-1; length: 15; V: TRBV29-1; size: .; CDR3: CSVDLGGSTWNEQFF; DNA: TGCAGCGTTGATTTGGGCGGGAGTACCTGGAATGAGCAGTTCTTC
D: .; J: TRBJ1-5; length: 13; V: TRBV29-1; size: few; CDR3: CSVGWQSNQPQHF; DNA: TGCAGCGTTGGGTGGCAGAGCAATCAGCCCCAGCATTTT
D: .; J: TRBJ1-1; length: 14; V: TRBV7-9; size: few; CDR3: CASSPRTENTEAFF; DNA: TGTGCCAGCAGCCCCCGGACAGAGAACACTGAAGCTTTCTTT
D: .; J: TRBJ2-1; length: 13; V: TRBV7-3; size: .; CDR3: CASSYGLSVEQFF; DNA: TGTGCCAGCAGCTATGGACTCTCAGTTGAGCAGTTCTTC
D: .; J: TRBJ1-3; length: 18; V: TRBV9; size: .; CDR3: CASSVGWSGGLSGNTIYF; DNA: TGTGCCAGCAGCGTAGGGTGGTCGGGGGGCCTCTCTGGAAACACCATATATTTT
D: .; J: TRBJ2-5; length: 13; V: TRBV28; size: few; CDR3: CASSLLALETQYF; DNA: TGTGCCAGCAGCCTACTAGCTCTAGAGACCCAGTACTTC
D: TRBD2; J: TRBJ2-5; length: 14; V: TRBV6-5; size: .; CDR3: CASSSGRGQETQYF; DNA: TGTGCCAGCAGTAGCGGGAGGGGGCAAGAGACCCAGTACTTC
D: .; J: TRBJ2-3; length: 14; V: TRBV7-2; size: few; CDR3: CASSLRPSTDTQYF; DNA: TGTGCCAGCAGCTTGCGTCCTAGCACAGATACGCAGTATTTT
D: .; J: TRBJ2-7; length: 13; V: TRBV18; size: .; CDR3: CASSPGLSYEQYF; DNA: TGTGCCAGCTCACCCGGACTCTCCTACGAGCAGTACTTC
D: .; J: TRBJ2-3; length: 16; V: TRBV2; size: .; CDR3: CASSEPLTQSTDTQYF; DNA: TGTGCCAGCAGTGAGCCGTTGACACAAAGCACAGATACGCAGTATTTT
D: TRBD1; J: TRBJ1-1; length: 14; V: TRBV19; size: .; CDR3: CASTLDRGWTEAFF; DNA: TGTGCCAGTACCCTAGACAGGGGATGGACTGAAGCTTTCTTT
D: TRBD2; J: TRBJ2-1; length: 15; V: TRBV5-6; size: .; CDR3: CASSFLGLAPNEQFF; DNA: TGTGCCAGCAGCTTTTTAGGACTAGCCCCCAATGAGCAGTTCTTC
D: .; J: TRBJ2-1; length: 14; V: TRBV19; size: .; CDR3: CASKSQGLYNEQFF; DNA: TGTGCCAGTAAATCCCAGGGCCTATACAATGAGCAGTTCTTC